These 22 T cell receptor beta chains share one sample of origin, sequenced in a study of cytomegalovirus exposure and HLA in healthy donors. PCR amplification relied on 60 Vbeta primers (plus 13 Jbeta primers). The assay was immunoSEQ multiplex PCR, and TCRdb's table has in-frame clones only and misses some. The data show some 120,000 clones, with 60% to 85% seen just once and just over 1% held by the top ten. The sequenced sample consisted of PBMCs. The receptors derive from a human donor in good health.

The CDR3 protein is CASSYSGGAADTQYF. The CDR3 DNA sequence: TGTGCCAGCAGTTATAGCGGGGGGGCCGCAGATACGCAGTATTTT. The gene calls are TRBV6-5 and TRBJ2-3; 11 bases are a match to TRBD2. With 3 bases clipped from V and 4 bases from J, the junction kept 3 bases outside the gene matches. Germline V gives CDR1 MNHEY, CDR2 SVGAGI. The CDR3 totals 15 residues.

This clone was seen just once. CDR3: CASTFRDYGYTF. The CDR3 region has the DNA TGTGCCAGTACCTTCAGGGACTATGGCTACACCTTC. This rearrangement joins TRBV19 to TRBJ1-2; tentatively, D is TRBD1 (5 bases). Trimming pared 7 bases from V and 3 bases from J, leaving 9 bases between. This CDR3 spans 12 amino acids. Germline CDR1 is LNHDA and CDR2 is SQIVND (reference sequence).

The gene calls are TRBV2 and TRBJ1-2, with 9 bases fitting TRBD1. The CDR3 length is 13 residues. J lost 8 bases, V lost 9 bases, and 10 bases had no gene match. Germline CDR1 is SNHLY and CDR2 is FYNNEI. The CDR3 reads CASWTGEARGYTF. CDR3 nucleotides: TGTGCCAGTTGGACAGGGGAGGCCAGAGGCTACACCTTC.

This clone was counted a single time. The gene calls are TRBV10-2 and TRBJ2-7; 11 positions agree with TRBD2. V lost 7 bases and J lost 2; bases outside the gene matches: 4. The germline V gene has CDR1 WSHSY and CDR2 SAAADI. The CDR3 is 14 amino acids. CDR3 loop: CASNLAGGAYEQYF. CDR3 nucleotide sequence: TGCGCCAGCAACTTAGCGGGGGGGGCCTACGAGCAGTACTTC.

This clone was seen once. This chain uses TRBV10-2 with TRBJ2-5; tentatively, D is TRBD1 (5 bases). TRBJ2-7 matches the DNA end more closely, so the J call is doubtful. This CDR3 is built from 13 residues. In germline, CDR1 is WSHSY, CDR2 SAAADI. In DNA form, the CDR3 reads TGCGCCAGCAAAACAGGTTCCTCCTACGAGCAGTACTTC. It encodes CASKTGSSYEQYF.

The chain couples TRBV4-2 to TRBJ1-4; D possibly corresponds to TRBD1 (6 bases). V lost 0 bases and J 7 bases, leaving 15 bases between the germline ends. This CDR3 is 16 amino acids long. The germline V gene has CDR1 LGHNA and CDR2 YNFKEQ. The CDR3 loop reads CASSQDRTTGGEKLFF. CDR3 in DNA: TGTGCCAGCAGCCAAGATCGGACGACAGGAGGTGAAAAACTGTTTTTT.

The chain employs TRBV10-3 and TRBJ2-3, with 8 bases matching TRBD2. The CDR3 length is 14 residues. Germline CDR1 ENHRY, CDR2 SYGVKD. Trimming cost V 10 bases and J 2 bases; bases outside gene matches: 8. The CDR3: CATTQAGDTDTQYF. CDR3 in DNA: TGTGCCACCACCCAAGCGGGGGACACAGATACGCAGTATTTT.

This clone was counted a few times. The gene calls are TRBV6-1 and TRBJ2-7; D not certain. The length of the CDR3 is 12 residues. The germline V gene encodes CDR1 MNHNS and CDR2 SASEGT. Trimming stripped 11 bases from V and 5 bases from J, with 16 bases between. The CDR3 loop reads CALGEAPHEQYF. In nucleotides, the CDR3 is TGTGCCTTAGGAGAAGCACCCCACGAGCAGTACTTC.

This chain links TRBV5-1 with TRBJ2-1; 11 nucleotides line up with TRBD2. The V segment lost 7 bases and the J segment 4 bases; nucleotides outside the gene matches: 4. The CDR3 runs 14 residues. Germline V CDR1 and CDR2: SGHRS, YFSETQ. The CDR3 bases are TGCGCCAGCGCCCTAGCGGGGGGTTACAATGAGCAGTTCTTC. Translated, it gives CASALAGGYNEQFF. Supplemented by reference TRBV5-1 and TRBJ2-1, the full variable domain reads KAGVTQTPRYLIKTRGQQVTLSCSPISGHRSVSWYQQTPGQGLQFLFEYFSETQRNKGNFPGRFSGRQFSNSRSEMNVSTLELGDSALYLCASALAGGYNEQFFGPGTRLTVL.

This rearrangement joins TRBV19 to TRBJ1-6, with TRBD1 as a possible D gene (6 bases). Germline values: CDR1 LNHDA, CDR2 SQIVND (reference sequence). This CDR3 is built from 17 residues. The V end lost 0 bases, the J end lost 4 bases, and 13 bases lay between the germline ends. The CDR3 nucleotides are TGTGCCAGTAGTATAGATGTGGCAGGGGATTATAATTCACCCCTCCACTTT. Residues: CASSIDVAGDYNSPLHF.

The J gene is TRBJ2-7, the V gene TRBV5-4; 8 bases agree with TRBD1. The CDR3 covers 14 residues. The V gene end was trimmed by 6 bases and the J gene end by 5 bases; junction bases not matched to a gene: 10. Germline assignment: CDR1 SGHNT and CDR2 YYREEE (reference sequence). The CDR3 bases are TGTGCCAGCACCCCGGGACAGGTTCTCAACGAGCAGTACTTC. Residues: CASTPGQVLNEQYF.

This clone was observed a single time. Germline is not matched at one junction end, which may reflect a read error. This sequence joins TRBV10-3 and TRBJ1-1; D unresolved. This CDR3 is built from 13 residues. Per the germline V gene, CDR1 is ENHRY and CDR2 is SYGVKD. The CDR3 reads CASSYSTRTEAFF. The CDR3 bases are TGTGCCAGCAGTTACTCGACTCGCACTGAAGCTTTCTTT.

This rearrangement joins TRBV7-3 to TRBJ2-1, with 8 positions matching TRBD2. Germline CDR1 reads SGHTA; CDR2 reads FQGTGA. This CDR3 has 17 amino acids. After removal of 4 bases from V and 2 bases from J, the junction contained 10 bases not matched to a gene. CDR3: CASSSFLLSGTYNEQFF. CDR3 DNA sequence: TGTGCCAGCAGCTCCTTCCTCCTTAGCGGGACCTACAATGAGCAGTTCTTC.

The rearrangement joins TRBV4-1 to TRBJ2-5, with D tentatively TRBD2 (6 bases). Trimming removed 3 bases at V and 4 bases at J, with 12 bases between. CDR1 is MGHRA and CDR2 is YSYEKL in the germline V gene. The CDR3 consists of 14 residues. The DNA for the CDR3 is TGCGCCAGCAGCCATGGTGGGGGAGGAGAGACCCAGTACTTC. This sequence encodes CASSHGGGGETQYF.

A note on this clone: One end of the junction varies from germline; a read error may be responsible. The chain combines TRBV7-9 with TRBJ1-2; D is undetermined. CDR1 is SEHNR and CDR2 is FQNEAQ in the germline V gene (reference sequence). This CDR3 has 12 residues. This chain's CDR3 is CSSSFLIDGYTF. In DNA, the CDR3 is TGTTCCAGCAGCTTCCTTATTGATGGCTACACCTTC.

CDR3 in DNA: TGCGCCAGCAGTCCACCGACAGCCTCCTACGAGCAGTACTTC. Translation gives CASSPPTASYEQYF. The chain links TRBV10-2 to TRBJ2-7; D possibly corresponds to TRBD1 (5 bases). Trimming took 5 bases from V and 0 from J, leaving 11 bases between them. The CDR3 sequence is 14 residues long. Germline assignment: CDR1 WSHSY and CDR2 SAAADI.

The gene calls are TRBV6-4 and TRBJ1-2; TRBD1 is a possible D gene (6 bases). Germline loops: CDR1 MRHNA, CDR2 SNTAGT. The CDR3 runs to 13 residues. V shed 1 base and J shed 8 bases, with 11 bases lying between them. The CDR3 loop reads CASSDLYGGGYTF. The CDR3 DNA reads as TGTGCCAGCAGTGACTTATATGGGGGCGGCTACACCTTC.

The CDR3 region has the DNA TGTGCCAGCAGGACAGGGAGCTCCTACAATGAGCAGTTCTTC. Translated: CASRTGSSYNEQFF. J is TRBJ2-1 and V is TRBV2, with 7 bases aligning to TRBD1. From germline, CDR1 is SNHLY and CDR2 FYNNEI. CDR3 length: 14 amino acids. J gave up 0 bases and V 6 bases, and 2 bases lay outside the gene matches.

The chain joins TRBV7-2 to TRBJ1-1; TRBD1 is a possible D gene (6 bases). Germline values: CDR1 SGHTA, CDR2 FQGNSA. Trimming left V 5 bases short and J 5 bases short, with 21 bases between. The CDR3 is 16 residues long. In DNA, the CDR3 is TGTGCCAGCAGCACTCTCAGGGGAACGATGGATACTGAAGCTTTCTTT. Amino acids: CASSTLRGTMDTEAFF.

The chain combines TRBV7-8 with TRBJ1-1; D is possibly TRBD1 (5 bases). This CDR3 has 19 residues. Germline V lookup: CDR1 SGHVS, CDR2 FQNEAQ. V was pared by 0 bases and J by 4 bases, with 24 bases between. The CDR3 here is CASSLAPGDAVRRGTEAFF. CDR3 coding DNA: TGTGCCAGCAGCTTAGCCCCAGGCGACGCTGTAAGAAGGGGCACTGAAGCTTTCTTT.

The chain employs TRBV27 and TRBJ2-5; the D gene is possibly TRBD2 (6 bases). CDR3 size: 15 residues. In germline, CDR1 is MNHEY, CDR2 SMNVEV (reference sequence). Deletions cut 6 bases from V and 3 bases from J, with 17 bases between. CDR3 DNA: TGTGCCAGCAGGGGGGGTTCGGTTGGTAAAGAGACCCAGTACTTC. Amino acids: CASRGGSVGKETQYF.

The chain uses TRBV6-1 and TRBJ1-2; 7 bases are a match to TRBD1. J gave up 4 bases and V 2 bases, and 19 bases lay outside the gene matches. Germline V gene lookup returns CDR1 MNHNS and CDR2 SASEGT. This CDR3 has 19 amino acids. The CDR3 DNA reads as TGTGCCAGCAGTGAATCCTTCGGGACAGCCTCCCTAAACCTCTATGGCTACACCTTC. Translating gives CASSESFGTASLNLYGYTF.